This TCR beta chain was documented in a study of cytomegalovirus exposure and HLA in healthy donors. Study details: The 650 to 850 first-cohort repertoires and the 130 or so validation repertoires shared the same platform, a later analysis reported.

Study findings and constraints: Cytomegalovirus association was listed for 170 or so TCR beta chains. The tendency of first-cohort TCR clusters to co-occur in the 100 to 150 validation repertoires emerged from a later analysis.

The donors were members of the validation cohort comprising approximately 120 subjects, separate from the roughly 700-subject first cohort. In this sample, this clone turned up once. What it binds is not known. Only in-frame clones appear in the TCRdb table, and some are missing; sequencing was by immunoSEQ multiplex PCR. The sample has approximately 160,000 clones, about 89% seen once. The CDR3 has 13 residues. V was trimmed by 2 bases and J by 5 bases, leaving 4 bases between them. Germline V gene sequence: CDR1 MNHEY, CDR2 SVGAGI. This rearrangement joins TRBV6-5 to TRBJ2-6; D ambiguous. The sequencing sample was made of PBMCs. The TCR originated in a woman aged 18 to 35 in good health and CMV-seropositive. The CDR3 sequence: CASSYERANVLTF. The CDR3 DNA reads TGTGCCAGCAGTTACGAGAGGGCCAACGTCCTGACTTTC.